This T cell receptor (beta chain) was recorded in a study of cytomegalovirus exposure and HLA in healthy donors. The V gene's germline CDR1 is LNHDA and CDR2 SQIVND (reference sequence). V lost 3 bases to trimming and J lost 1 base; unmatched junction nucleotides: 2. The CDR3 runs 15 residues. Comment on this clone: Its antigen is not identified.

The PCR ran on 60 Vbeta and 13 Jbeta primers. The method was immunoSEQ multiplex PCR; TCRdb's version includes in-frame clones alone and lacks a portion of them. This table holds roughly 260,000 clones, 84% found once. Healthy bone marrow donors made up the donors. Overall study results and limits: A later analysis linked a missense DCLRE1C variant to TCR beta V- and J-gene trimming. Most TCR sequences showed up rarely, but some public TCRs showed up in many donors. Further analysis was carried out later, and it showed several of the most significant clusters appearing linked to common viral pathogens.

This clonotype was obtained from a woman in her forties in good health and CMV-seropositive. The chain recombines TRBV19 with TRBJ1-5; 8 nucleotides agree with TRBD1. Input material: PBMCs. The CDR3 loop is CASSMGQVSNQPQHF. The CDR3 region has the DNA TGTGCCAGTAGTATGGGACAGGTAAGCAATCAGCCCCAGCATTTT.